These 27 T cell receptor beta chains originate from one sample sequenced in a study of OX40 agonist ivuxolimab in advanced cancers. The protocol was immunoSEQ multiplex PCR, while the TCRdb copy is restricted to in-frame clones and leaves out a portion. The sample includes more than 9,500 clones, 75% to 85% seen only once; the top ten take over 12%. The material sequenced was CD4+ or CD8+ T cells sorted from blood, taken in a trial of the OX40 agonist ivuxolimab. The receptors were sampled from an adult with an advanced solid tumor such as melanoma, head and neck, liver or kidney cancer.

This rearrangement joins TRBV15 to TRBJ1-1, with a tentative D call TRBD1 (5 bases). With 0 bases removed from V and 2 bases from J, the gap between germline ends came to 10 bases. CDR1 LNHNV and CDR2 YYDKDF come from the germline V gene (reference sequence). This CDR3 has 15 amino acids. The CDR3 DNA is TGTGCCACCAGCAGAGATTGGGACTCTAACACTGAAGCTTTCTTT. Protein sequence: CATSRDWDSNTEAFF. The full variable domain, with the rest looked up from reference TRBV15 and TRBJ1-1, is DAMVIQNPRYQVTQFGKPVTLSCSQTLNHNVMYWYQQKSSQAPKLLFHYYDKDFNNEADTPDNFQSRRPNTSFCFLDIRSPGLGDTAMYLCATSRDWDSNTEAFFGQGTRLTVV.

The chain uses TRBV14 and TRBJ2-7; D remains unclear. Trimming stripped 1 base from V and 3 bases from J, with 7 bases between. The CDR3 runs to 13 residues. CDR1 is SGHDN, CDR2 FVKESK, per germline. The CDR3 DNA reads as TGTGCCAGCAGCCAAGGTGCAAACTACGAGCAGTACTTC. This sequence encodes CASSQGANYEQYF.

The chain carries TRBV6-5 and TRBJ1-4, with D possibly matching TRBD1 (5 bases). V was pared by 0 bases and J by 8 bases, with 13 bases between. The CDR3 contains 15 residues. Germline V lookup: CDR1 MNHEY, CDR2 SVGAGI. The CDR3 coding sequence is TGTGCCAGCAGTTACTCGAATGGGGGACCAGAAAAACTGTTTTTT. Encoded protein: CASSYSNGGPEKLFF.

This clone has only a few counts. The rearrangement joins TRBV2 to TRBJ2-1; weak D call: TRBD2 (6 bases). V lost 4 bases, J lost 5 bases, and 9 bases lay in between. The CDR3 loop spans 13 amino acids. From germline, CDR1 is SNHLY and CDR2 FYNNEI. This CDR3 is CASSGWRDNEQFF. The CDR3 coding sequence is TGTGCCAGCAGTGGATGGAGGGACAATGAGCAGTTCTTC.

The rearrangement joins TRBV5-4 to TRBJ2-7; weak D call: TRBD2 (5 bases). CDR1 is SGHNT and CDR2 is YYREEE in the germline V gene (reference sequence). The V and J ends lost 0 bases and 5 bases respectively, with 9 bases between them. The CDR3 spans 13 residues. CDR3 protein: CASSLAVEDEQYF. Here the CDR3 DNA reads TGTGCCAGCAGCTTGGCCGTGGAGGACGAGCAGTACTTC.

The CDR3 here is CASSLERGAPSYEQYF. The CDR3 bases are TGTGCCAGCAGCCTTGAGAGGGGTGCTCCATCCTACGAGCAGTACTTC. J is TRBJ2-7 and V is TRBV4-2; D assignment may be TRBD1 or TRBD2 (5 bases each). This CDR3 spans 16 amino acids. Trimming took 4 bases from V and 1 from J, leaving 17 bases between them. The V gene's germline CDR1 is LGHNA and CDR2 YNFKEQ.

This clone is large by share. V is TRBV9 and J is TRBJ2-1; TRBD2 agrees at 8 bases. The germline V gene has CDR1 SGDLS and CDR2 YYNGEE. This CDR3 has 16 amino acids. The J segment lost 8 bases and the V segment lost 4 bases, leaving 14 bases of the junction unmatched. The DNA of the CDR3 is TGTGCCAGCAGCCTCCTCGGGGGGGCGGGAAACGATGAGCAGTTCTTC. As protein: CASSLLGGAGNDEQFF.

Regarding this clone: One end of the junction does not line up with germline, which may come from a read error. This chain joins TRBV7-9 and TRBJ1-1; D unresolved. Germline assignment: CDR1 SEHNR and CDR2 FQNEAQ (reference sequence). CDR3 length: 9 residues. CDR3 sequence: CAPCECGNF. The DNA of the CDR3 is TGTGCCCCCTGTGAGTGCGGCAATTTT.

The rearrangement links TRBV2 to TRBJ2-5, with D perhaps matching TRBD2 (6 bases). V lost 8 bases to trimming and J lost 5 bases, with 18 bases between them. The germline CDR1 and CDR2 sequences are SNHLY and FYNNEI. This CDR3 comprises 14 residues. In DNA form, the CDR3 reads TGTGCCAGCCAGTCCGTGGGGGGTAGTGAGACCCAGTACTTC. Translation: CASQSVGGSETQYF.

The DNA of the CDR3 is TGTGCCAGCAGAAATCCCCTTAGCACAGATACGCAGTATTTT. Its translation is CASRNPLSTDTQYF. This chain connects TRBV5-4 to TRBJ2-3; D is uncertain. The CDR3 consists of 14 residues. Looked up from germline, CDR1 is SGHNT and CDR2 is YYREEE (reference sequence). With 5 bases removed from V and 0 bases from J, the gap between germline ends came to 10 bases.

This clone was seen only a few times. V gene TRBV11-2 combines with J gene TRBJ1-4, with D possibly TRBD1 on 6 matching bases. V lost 8 bases, J lost 12 bases, and 19 bases lay in between. The CDR3 spans 13 residues. Germline V lookup: CDR1 SGHAT, CDR2 FQNNGV. CDR3 region: CASVSASGEELFF. The CDR3 nucleotides read TGTGCCAGCGTCTCGGCGTCAGGGGAGGAACTGTTTTTT.

This clone has only one observation. This chain links TRBV4-1 with TRBJ2-1; D uncertain. This CDR3 comprises 15 residues. Germline V lookup: CDR1 MGHRA, CDR2 YSYEKL. V was shortened by 0 bases and J by 3 bases, with 9 bases between the two germline ends. In DNA form, the CDR3 reads TGCGCCAGCAGCCAAGATAGGGCTATCTACAATGAGCAGTTCTTC. Translation: CASSQDRAIYNEQFF.

This clone has only one observation. The rearrangement joins TRBV9 to TRBJ2-3, with D possibly TRBD2 on 6 matching bases. Trimming took 0 bases from V and 4 from J, leaving 9 bases between them. The CDR3 extends over 14 amino acids. CDR1 is SGDLS and CDR2 is YYNGEE in the germline V gene. The CDR3 protein is CASSVEGGADTQYF. The CDR3 nucleotides are TGTGCCAGCAGCGTAGAGGGCGGGGCAGATACGCAGTATTTT.

This chain uses TRBV7-9 with TRBJ2-5; no reliable D call. Germline loops: CDR1 SEHNR, CDR2 FQNEAQ (reference sequence). V dropped 8 bases and J dropped 5 bases, with 15 bases sitting between them. The CDR3 sequence is 13 residues long. CDR3 loop: CASLKMFGETQYF. DNA of the CDR3: TGTGCCAGCTTAAAAATGTTCGGGGAGACCCAGTACTTC. Together with reference TRBV7-9 and TRBJ2-5, the CDR3 gives the full variable domain: DTGVSQNPRHKITKRGQNVTFRCDPISEHNRLYWYRQTLGQGPEFLTYFQNEAQLEKSRLLSDRFSAERPKGSFSTLEIQRTEQGDSAMYLCASLKMFGETQYFGPGTRLLVL.

The V and J genes are TRBV7-9 and TRBJ2-3, with D possibly called TRBD1 or TRBD2 (5 bases each). CDR1 is SEHNR, CDR2 FQNEAQ, per germline (reference sequence). The V gene lost 6 bases and the J gene lost 0 bases, with 10 bases spanning the gap. The CDR3 consists of 14 residues. CDR3 bases: TGTGCCAGCAGATTCCGGGACAGCACAGATACGCAGTATTTT. This translates into CASRFRDSTDTQYF.

The chain has TRBV6-5 and TRBJ1-2; D is perhaps TRBD1 (5 bases). The germline V gene encodes CDR1 MNHEY and CDR2 SVGAGI. V lost 4 bases to trimming and J lost 1 base, with 7 bases between them. This CDR3 has 13 amino acids. CDR3 bases: TGTGCCAGCAGTTTTCAGGGTAACTATGGCTACACCTTC. Its protein product is CASSFQGNYGYTF.

The chain is built from TRBV4-2 and TRBJ2-2; D tentatively reads TRBD1 or TRBD2 (5 bases each). The germline V gene encodes CDR1 LGHNA and CDR2 YNFKEQ. The CDR3 spans 15 residues. V was pared by 7 bases and J by 7 bases, with 19 bases between. The CDR3 loop is CASKQRLGGFGELFF. CDR3 in DNA: TGTGCCAGCAAGCAACGGCTTGGGGGTTTCGGGGAGCTGTTTTTT.

The chain joins TRBV5-5 to TRBJ2-5, with 11 nucleotides matching TRBD1. The CDR3 loop spans 15 amino acids. V was pared by 4 bases and J by 4 bases, with 6 bases of the junction left unmatched. Germline CDR1 is SGHKS and CDR2 is YYEKEE (reference sequence). In DNA form, the CDR3 reads TGTGCCAGCAGCCCCGGGACAGGGGGGAGAGAGACCCAGTACTTC. Residues: CASSPGTGGRETQYF.

This chain's CDR3 is CASSQEFSGSSYEQYF. The DNA for the CDR3 is TGTGCCAGCAGCCAAGAATTTAGCGGGAGTTCCTACGAGCAGTACTTC. This chain joins TRBV4-2 and TRBJ2-7; 9 nucleotides align to TRBD2. The CDR3 covers 16 residues. V gave up 0 bases and J gave up 1 base; unmatched junction bases: 4. The V gene's germline CDR1 is LGHNA and CDR2 YNFKEQ.

V gene TRBV5-5 combines with J gene TRBJ2-7; D is undetermined. The CDR3 has 14 residues. The V and J ends lost 2 bases and 4 bases respectively, with 13 bases between them. CDR1 is SGHKS and CDR2 is YYEKEE in the germline V gene (reference sequence). The CDR3 region is CASSFSGTLYEQYF. The CDR3 DNA reads TGTGCCAGCAGCTTTAGTGGTACCCTATACGAGCAGTACTTC.

The chain employs TRBV30 and TRBJ2-1, with D possibly matching TRBD2 (6 bases). V lost 0 bases to trimming and J lost 0 bases, with 21 bases between them. The CDR3 runs 19 residues. Germline CDR1 reads GTSNPN; CDR2 reads SVGIG (reference sequence). For the CDR3, the DNA is TGTGCCTGGAGTGTACGCGGAGGTCGGGACTCTAGCTCCTACAATGAGCAGTTCTTC. Translation gives CAWSVRGGRDSSSYNEQFF.

This chain joins TRBV4-1 and TRBJ1-1, with D uncertain. The CDR3 runs 11 residues. The V end lost 1 base, the J end lost 5 bases, and 2 bases lay between the germline ends. Germline CDR1 reads MGHRA; CDR2 reads YSYEKL. This chain's CDR3 is CASSQGTEAFF. CDR3 sequence (DNA): TGCGCCAGCAGCCAAGGAACTGAAGCTTTCTTT.

The chain carries TRBV5-4 and TRBJ2-7; D gene uncertain. Germline values: CDR1 SGHNT, CDR2 YYREEE (reference sequence). The CDR3 extends over 13 amino acids. The germline V and J ends were trimmed by 0 bases and 1 base, with 5 bases remaining between them. DNA of the CDR3: TGTGCCAGCAGCTTGGGATCTTCCTACGAGCAGTACTTC. Protein product: CASSLGSSYEQYF.

V gene TRBV7-6 combines with J gene TRBJ2-7; 10 bases match TRBD2. Germline V CDR1 and CDR2: SGHVS, FNYEAQ. J lost 6 bases, V lost 4 bases, and 0 bases had no gene match. CDR3 size: 12 residues. The DNA of the CDR3 is TGTGCCAGCAGCTCTAGCGGGGGCGAGCAGTACTTC. The encoded protein is CASSSSGGEQYF.

This clone was counted only a few times. The chain links TRBV11-2 to TRBJ1-4; the match to TRBD1 covers 8 bases. CDR3 length: 14 residues. In germline, CDR1 is SGHAT, CDR2 FQNNGV. The trim removed 5 bases at V and 10 bases at J, leaving 9 bases unmatched. The DNA for the CDR3 is TGTGCCAGCAGCCGGACAGGGAATCGTGGAAAACTGTTTTTT. Protein product: CASSRTGNRGKLFF.

The V and J genes are TRBV2 and TRBJ2-2, with a possible D match to TRBD2 (7 bases). V was pared by 7 bases and J by 5 bases, with 23 bases between. From germline, CDR1 is SNHLY and CDR2 FYNNEI. The CDR3 covers 17 residues. CDR3 nucleotide sequence: TGTGCCAGCATCCCCTTGGGGGGGACAACCGCTACCGGGGAGCTGTTTTTT. This encodes CASIPLGGTTATGELFF.

The V gene is TRBV4-1, the J gene TRBJ2-7, with a weak D call TRBD2 (5 bases). The CDR3 is 16 amino acids. V was clipped by 4 bases and J by 0 bases, with 16 bases between them. Germline CDR1 reads MGHRA; CDR2 reads YSYEKL. In DNA, the CDR3 is TGCGCCAGCAGCCCAGAGGACTGGGAGAGCTCCTACGAGCAGTACTTC. This gives the protein CASSPEDWESSYEQYF.